This T cell receptor beta chain comes out of a study of cytomegalovirus exposure and HLA in healthy donors. This clone came up a few times. Its antigen remains unknown. Overall study results and limits: In vitro testing confirmed a few CMV-associated chains as specific for CMV antigens. In an earlier analysis, in fewer than 700 donors, most V segments appeared productive either ~90% or ~30% of the time. As a later analysis showed, a missense DCLRE1C variant was linked to trimming of TCR beta V- and J-genes.

It was with 60 Vbeta and 13 Jbeta primers that the PCR ran. The table came from immunoSEQ multiplex PCR; TCRdb's copy has only in-frame clones and leaves some out. The sample holds some 120,000 clones, about 11% seen once. The CDR3 sequence is 14 residues long. The germline V gene encodes CDR1 SGHKS and CDR2 YYEKEE (reference sequence). V trimming: 4 bases; J trimming: 8 bases; junction bases outside the gene matches: 4. The clonotype was recovered from a woman aged 18-29 years in good health and CMV-seropositive. Sequencing used PBMCs. J is TRBJ2-1 and V is TRBV5-5; TRBD1 aligns across 12 bases. The CDR3 loop is CASSAGTGGDEQFF. In DNA, the CDR3 is TGTGCCAGCAGCGCCGGGACAGGGGGCGATGAGCAGTTCTTC.